This T cell receptor (beta chain) appears in the sequencing data of a study of T-cell memory formation after mild COVID-19. Findings of the study overall: Pre-infection memory already had some responding clones, implying cross-reactive memory joined.

Notes on this clonotype: The antigen is unknown. The conserved closing phenylalanine or tryptophan is absent in this CDR3, likely reflecting a read error.

After 5'RACE with constant-segment primers, TCR alpha and TCR beta cDNA libraries carrying sample barcodes and UMIs were obtained. Each CDR3 protein is one row after TCRdb ran MiXCR on the 5' RACE reads. Altogether under 400,000 distinct CDR3 sequences are present, more than 20% being singletons, with the ten largest covering about 12%. The CDR3 has 14 amino acids. Germline V gene data show CDR1 as MNHEY and CDR2 as SVGAGI. Trimming stripped 4 bases from V and 1 base from J, with 10 bases between. This sequence was found in an adult woman who had mild COVID-19 (a few samples of this study predate the infection). Cell type and time point are not known. The genes are TRBV6-5 and TRBJ2-5, with a possible D match to TRBD2 (6 bases). The specimen sequenced was PBMCs or a T cell subset sorted from them (not recorded which). For the CDR3, the DNA is TGTGCCAGCAGTTTCGGGAGAGGCCAAGAGACCCAGTACCTC. Translation: CASSFGRGQETQYL.